The 25 T cell receptor beta chains below come from one sample, sequenced in a study of blood T cell repertoires in COVID-19 (TCRdb year 2020). Library generation was performed with the immunoSEQ multiplex PCR assay. As stored in TCRdb, this immuneACCESS dataset retains in-frame rearrangements with V and J assigned. A fraction of the clones does not appear; measured against another copy, unresolved V genes explain less than half of the discrepancy, and the remainder lacks a known reason. Counted in this sample were 120,000 to 150,000 clones; roughly 90% of them appeared once. The ten biggest clones cover 2.3% of the sample. Sample: peripheral blood. The receptor source for this set is a human donor in a cohort sampled during active COVID-19.

This clone has only one observation. This sequence joins TRBV4-3 and TRBJ1-5; tentatively, D is TRBD1 (5 bases). Trimming removed 6 bases at V and 4 bases at J, with 10 bases between. The CDR3 length is 13 residues. Germline V gene sequence: CDR1 LGHNA, CDR2 YSLEER. The CDR3 coding sequence is TGCGCCAGCAGTGAGGGGACTAATCAGCCCCAGCATTTT. Translated, it gives CASSEGTNQPQHF.

The chain is built from TRBV27 and TRBJ2-7; 8 positions match TRBD2. V was pared by 2 bases and J by 3 bases, with 3 bases of the junction left unmatched. The CDR3 contains 14 residues. Germline V gene sequence: CDR1 MNHEY, CDR2 SMNVEV (reference sequence). CDR3 sequence (DNA): TGTGCCAGCAGTTTAGGGAGCGGGAGCTACGAGCAGTACTTC. It is translated as CASSLGSGSYEQYF.

The V gene is TRBV11-2, the J gene TRBJ2-2, with 10 nucleotides matching TRBD1. V lost 2 bases and J lost 4; bases outside the gene matches: 7. Germline CDR1 and CDR2: SGHAT and FQNNGV. This CDR3 contains 17 residues. The CDR3 DNA is TGTGCCAGCAGCTTAACAACCGGGACAGGGGTCACCGGGGAGCTGTTTTTT. It yields the protein CASSLTTGTGVTGELFF. The variable domain in full, with the rest retrieved from reference TRBV11-2 and TRBJ2-2, is EAGVAQSPRYKIIEKRQSVAFWCNPISGHATLYWYQQILGQGPKLLIQFQNNGVVDDSQLPKDRFSAERLKGVDSTLKIQPAKLEDSAVYLCASSLTTGTGVTGELFFGEGSRLTVL.

This clone was seen once. This chain uses TRBV5-1 with TRBJ1-4; 9 bases are a match to TRBD1. Losses at the gene ends were 4 bases for V and 2 bases for J; bases not matched to a gene: 6. This CDR3 region has 16 residues. CDR1 is SGHRS, CDR2 YFSETQ, per germline. The CDR3 region has the DNA TGCGCCAGCAGCACGGGACAGGGACGCACTAATGAAAAACTGTTTTTT. As protein: CASSTGQGRTNEKLFF.

The CDR3 is CASLDRAKNIQYF. The CDR3 DNA follows: TGTGCCAGCCTCGACAGAGCCAAAAACATTCAGTACTTC. This chain connects TRBV28 to TRBJ2-4, with TRBD1 as a possible D gene (5 bases). The CDR3 is made up of 13 amino acids. Germline V gene sequence: CDR1 MDHEN, CDR2 SYDVKM. V was trimmed by 8 bases and J by 0 bases, leaving 8 bases between them.

The CDR3 bases are TGTGCCAGCAGCTTACTACAGGGGGCTTTGGTCAATGAGCAGTTCTTC. Translated: CASSLLQGALVNEQFF. This chain uses TRBV3-1 (or the pseudogene TRBV3-2) with TRBJ2-1; 9 bases line up with TRBD1. From germline, CDR1 is LGHDT and CDR2 YNNKEL (reference sequence). The length of the CDR3 is 16 residues. V lost 5 bases to trimming and J lost 6 bases; unmatched junction nucleotides: 11.

The CDR3 region is CASSDRGGTYTDTQYF. The CDR3 DNA reads TGTGCCAGCAGTGACCGTGGCGGGACGTACACAGATACGCAGTATTTT. The chain links TRBV6-2 or TRBV6-3 to TRBJ2-3, with TRBD2 as a possible D gene (6 bases). This CDR3 region has 16 residues. The germline V gene has CDR1 MNHEY and CDR2 SVGEGT. V lost 5 bases and J lost 2, with 17 bases in between.

V is TRBV19 and J is TRBJ1-3; 9 bases fit TRBD1. Trimming cost V 10 bases and J 0 bases; bases outside gene matches: 13. The CDR3 is 17 amino acids. Per the germline V gene, CDR1 is LNHDA and CDR2 is SQIVND (reference sequence). The CDR3 reads CATSRGQGESSGNTIYF. The CDR3 DNA reads as TGTGCCACCTCACGGGGACAGGGAGAGAGCTCTGGAAACACCATATATTTT.

The chain uses TRBV9 and TRBJ2-1; the match to TRBD2 covers 7 bases. The CDR3 spans 16 residues. In germline, CDR1 is SGDLS, CDR2 YYNGEE. With 0 bases clipped from V and 0 bases from J, the junction kept 3 bases outside the gene matches. CDR3 protein: CASSVVGGSSYNEQFF. The DNA of the CDR3 is TGTGCCAGCAGCGTAGTCGGGGGGAGCTCCTACAATGAGCAGTTCTTC.

This chain links TRBV4-3 with TRBJ1-1; D is unclear. V lost 0 bases, J lost 10 bases, and 12 bases lay in between. The CDR3 contains 13 residues. The germline V gene encodes CDR1 LGHNA and CDR2 YSLEER. The CDR3 loop reads CASSQDRGSGAFF. The CDR3 DNA is TGCGCCAGCAGCCAAGATCGGGGTAGCGGAGCTTTCTTT.

The chain couples TRBV7-2 to TRBJ2-7; possibly TRBD2 for D (6 bases). The CDR3 totals 16 residues. V gave up 1 base and J gave up 3 bases, with 16 bases separating them. Per the germline V gene, CDR1 is SGHTA and CDR2 is FQGNSA. CDR3 sequence (DNA): TGTGCCAGCAGCTTAGGATTTGGAGGAGGGCACTACGAGCAGTACTTC. This gives the protein CASSLGFGGGHYEQYF.

The sample holds a few counts of this clone. The rearrangement links TRBV19 to TRBJ1-5; D perhaps matches TRBD1 (6 bases). V was trimmed by 8 bases and J by 2 bases, leaving 22 bases between them. Germline V CDR1 and CDR2: LNHDA, SQIVND (reference sequence). The CDR3 extends over 17 amino acids. CDR3: CASGNTGSGSGNQPQHF. The CDR3 nucleotides are TGTGCCAGTGGGAATACAGGGTCGGGTTCCGGCAATCAGCCCCAGCATTTT.

This clone was seen only once. The genes are TRBV7-2 and TRBJ2-1; the match to TRBD2 covers 7 bases. Unmatched junction bases numbered 20, after V lost 1 base and J lost 8 bases. The CDR3 is 19 residues long. Germline lookup yields CDR1 SGHTA and CDR2 FQGNSA. This CDR3 reads CASSLVTASGDYQGDEQFF. Written as DNA, the CDR3 is TGTGCCAGCAGCTTAGTTACGGCTAGCGGAGACTACCAGGGCGATGAGCAGTTCTTC.

The rearrangement uses TRBV5-1 and TRBJ2-2, with D possibly TRBD1 on 6 matching bases. V lost 4 bases to trimming and J lost 4 bases, with 14 bases between them. The CDR3 is 15 residues long. Germline V gene lookup returns CDR1 SGHRS and CDR2 YFSETQ. CDR3 region: CASSPRGMSTGELFF. Here the CDR3 DNA reads TGCGCCAGCAGCCCCAGGGGTATGAGCACCGGGGAGCTGTTTTTT.

The chain joins TRBV5-1 to TRBJ2-5, with D possibly being TRBD2 (6 bases). The germline V gene encodes CDR1 SGHRS and CDR2 YFSETQ. Trimming stripped 0 bases from V and 5 bases from J, with 11 bases between. This CDR3 contains 14 residues. DNA for the CDR3: TGCGCCAGCAGCTTGGTGGCAGGGAGGGAGACCCAGTACTTC. It encodes CASSLVAGRETQYF.

J is TRBJ2-5 and V is TRBV7-9; 9 nucleotides line up with TRBD2. The CDR3 sequence is 16 residues long. The trim removed 5 bases at V and 5 bases at J, leaving 12 bases unmatched. Germline V gene data show CDR1 as SEHNR and CDR2 as FQNEAQ (reference sequence). CDR3 in amino acids: CASSLGLARAGETQYF. The CDR3 DNA is TGTGCCAGCAGCCTAGGACTAGCGCGGGCCGGGGAGACCCAGTACTTC.

CDR3 bases: TGTGCCAGCAGCAACCGACAGGGGGCTGTCCGTGGCTACACCTTC. It yields the protein CASSNRQGAVRGYTF. The rearrangement joins TRBV28 to TRBJ1-2; the match to TRBD1 covers 10 bases. This CDR3 comprises 15 residues. Germline lookup yields CDR1 MDHEN and CDR2 SYDVKM. Trimming took 6 bases from V and 7 from J; bases not matched to a gene: 11.

J is TRBJ2-1 and V is TRBV2; the match to TRBD2 covers 13 bases. After removal of 11 bases from V and 4 bases from J, the junction contained 8 bases not matched to a gene. This CDR3 spans 15 amino acids. Germline CDR1 and CDR2: SNHLY and FYNNEI. The CDR3 bases are TGTGCCTCCAAAGGGACTAGCGGGACGTACAATGAGCAGTTCTTC. Translated, it gives CASKGTSGTYNEQFF.

This clone was seen once. This sequence joins TRBV5-4 and TRBJ2-7; TRBD1 matches at 11 bases. CDR1 and CDR2 from the germline V gene are SGHNT and YYREEE (reference sequence). V gave up 0 bases and J gave up 5 bases; unmatched junction bases: 10. The length of the CDR3 is 17 residues. This CDR3 reads CASSLDPGTGGKDEQYF. The CDR3 DNA sequence: TGTGCCAGCAGCTTGGATCCCGGGACAGGGGGAAAGGACGAGCAGTACTTC.

This chain uses TRBV7-9 with TRBJ1-6; D call uncertain. The V gene lost 1 base and the J gene lost 7 bases, with 11 bases spanning the gap. This CDR3 is built from 15 residues. Germline loops: CDR1 SEHNR, CDR2 FQNEAQ (reference sequence). The CDR3 DNA reads as TGTGCCAGCAGCTTAGATAAGGTCGGGAATTCACCCCTCCACTTT. Protein: CASSLDKVGNSPLHF.

There are a few counts of this clone. CDR3 region: CASSQELQGRGSPLHF. CDR3 DNA sequence: TGCGCCAGCAGCCAAGAGCTTCAGGGGCGTGGGTCACCCCTCCACTTT. This chain uses TRBV4-1 with TRBJ1-6; tentative D call: TRBD1 (6 bases). Per germline, CDR1 MGHRA and CDR2 YSYEKL. The CDR3 has 16 residues. V was shortened by 0 bases and J by 10 bases, with 16 bases between the two germline ends.

Only one count was recorded for this clone. This chain links TRBV6-2 or TRBV6-3 with TRBJ2-7; D possibly corresponds to TRBD1 (5 bases). Germline V gene sequence: CDR1 MNHEY, CDR2 SVGEGT. Trimming took off 2 bases at V and 2 bases at J, with 13 bases between the two ends. This CDR3 has 15 amino acids. This chain's CDR3 is CASSYKGWPAYEQYF. The CDR3 region has the DNA TGTGCCAGCAGTTACAAGGGGTGGCCTGCCTACGAGCAGTACTTC.

The chain recombines TRBV11-2 with TRBJ1-3; D is undetermined. V was shortened by 3 bases and J by 0 bases, with 15 bases between the two germline ends. Germline loops: CDR1 SGHAT, CDR2 FQNNGV. The CDR3 is made up of 17 amino acids. This CDR3 reads CASSFHPDMSSGNTIYF. The CDR3 DNA is TGTGCCAGCAGCTTCCACCCCGACATGAGCTCTGGAAACACCATATATTTT.

This clone was seen a few times. The V gene is TRBV10-1, the J gene TRBJ2-1, with TRBD2 matching over 11 bases. J was trimmed by 4 bases and V by 2 bases; bases with no gene match: 4. Germline-derived CDR1 and CDR2 are WNHNN and SYGVQD (reference sequence). The CDR3 is made up of 16 amino acids. The CDR3 protein is CASSESLAGGYNEQFF. The CDR3 DNA follows: TGCGCCAGCAGTGAGAGCCTAGCGGGGGGTTACAATGAGCAGTTCTTC.

The chain couples TRBV5-1 to TRBJ2-5, with 7 bases matching TRBD2. This CDR3 has 15 residues. Germline CDR1 reads SGHRS; CDR2 reads YFSETQ. V lost 0 bases and J lost 1; bases outside the gene matches: 3. CDR3 nucleotides: TGCGCCAGCAGCTTGGGAGCGGGATCCCAAGAGACCCAGTACTTC. Its translation: CASSLGAGSQETQYF. Full variable domain (rest looked up from reference TRBV5-1 and TRBJ2-5): KAGVTQTPRYLIKTRGQQVTLSCSPISGHRSVSWYQQTPGQGLQFLFEYFSETQRNKGNFPGRFSGRQFSNSRSEMNVSTLELGDSALYLCASSLGAGSQETQYFGPGTRLLVL.